This T cell receptor beta chain derives from a study of blood T cells in healthy people across ages. Per the germline V gene, CDR1 is DFQATT and CDR2 is SNEGSKA (reference sequence). CDR3 length: 14 residues. Unmatched junction bases numbered 9, after V lost 6 bases and J lost 5 bases. Using a J-beta primer mix together with a sample-barcoded 5' primer, a second PCR was run for roughly 6 to 12 cycles. MiXCR, run by TCRdb on the 5' RACE reads, gives a single entry per CDR3 protein. The sample has some 900,000 distinct CDR3 sequences; around 48% are singletons. A note on this clonotype: Antigen unknown.

Regarding the study as a whole: Versus aged donors, long-lived donors had higher diversity and more naive CD4+ cells.

The sequenced sample was blood. This sequence originates from a man younger than 45 in good health. The V and J genes are TRBV20-1 and TRBJ1-2, with TRBD1 matching 10 bases. The CDR3 nucleotides are TGCAGTGCGCAACAGGACAGGGGGTGGTATGGCTACACCTTC. This sequence encodes CSAQQDRGWYGYTF.